A single sample is the source of the 11 T cell receptor beta chains below, sequenced in a study of T cell repertoires in cytomegalovirus infection (dated by TCRdb to the late 2010s). The instrument given in TCRdb is Illumina HiSeq 1500. TCRdb's own reprocessing of the public reads used fastp at Q25 and MiXCR and kept productive beta chains. Rows are unified per CDR3 protein, each entry keeping the most common DNA and genes. This sample has 560,000 or so distinct CDR3 sequences in its table, and approximately 16% of those were observed once. Approximately 24% of the sample comes from the top ten. The sequenced sample was CD8+ T cells from PBMCs. Receptors originate from a human donor in good health (CMV status not recorded). Some clones in this sample may be carry-over from other donors' samples.

This clonotype was seen at least ten times. J is TRBJ2-1 and V is TRBV11-2; D gene ambiguous. The CDR3 has 16 amino acids. Trimming shortened V by 0 bases and J by 5 bases, and 14 bases separated the two germline ends. Germline CDR1 and CDR2: SGHAT and FQNNGV. The CDR3 region is CASSLDNRALDNEQFF. Here the CDR3 DNA reads TGTGCCAGCAGCTTAGATAACCGGGCGCTGGACAATGAGCAGTTCTTC.

A few counts support this clonotype. V and J are TRBV5-1 and TRBJ2-7; 7 nucleotides line up with TRBD1. The CDR3 contains 15 residues. Germline V gene lookup returns CDR1 SGHRS and CDR2 YFSETQ. J was trimmed by 2 bases and V by 0 bases; bases with no gene match: 5. The CDR3 coding sequence is TGCGCCAGCAGCTTGGAAGGGACAGTGGCCTACGAGCAGTACTTC. It specifies CASSLEGTVAYEQYF. Full variable domain (missing parts from reference TRBV5-1 and TRBJ2-7): KAGVTQTPRYLIKTRGQQVTLSCSPISGHRSVSWYQQTPGQGLQFLFEYFSETQRNKGNFPGRFSGRQFSNSRSEMNVSTLELGDSALYLCASSLEGTVAYEQYFGPGTRLTVT.

This clonotype was seen repeatedly, ten times or more. V and J are TRBV11-3 and TRBJ2-1, with a tentative D call TRBD1 (6 bases). Trimming cost V 2 bases and J 0 bases, with 8 bases left between them. Per the germline V gene, CDR1 is SGHNT and CDR2 is YENEEA. CDR3 length: 15 residues. DNA for the CDR3: TGTGCCAGCAGCTTAAGGGGGACCTCCTACAATGAGCAGTTCTTC. It yields the protein CASSLRGTSYNEQFF.

This clonotype was observed many times. The chain employs TRBV28 and TRBJ1-5; a possible D gene is TRBD1 (6 bases). Germline-derived CDR1 and CDR2 are MDHEN and SYDVKM. CDR3 length: 14 residues. Trimming stripped 7 bases from V and 3 bases from J, with 13 bases between. CDR3 sequence reads: CASTEDSLNQPQHF. The CDR3 DNA is TGTGCCAGCACTGAGGACAGCCTCAATCAGCCCCAGCATTTT.

This clonotype was detected many times. This chain joins TRBV7-9 and TRBJ1-2; the match to TRBD1 covers 9 bases. Losses at the gene ends were 4 bases for V and 4 bases for J; bases not matched to a gene: 10. This CDR3 has 16 amino acids. Germline lookup yields CDR1 SEHNR and CDR2 FQNEAQ (reference sequence). This CDR3 is CASSSPRDRVSYGYTF. The CDR3 DNA sequence: TGTGCCAGCAGCTCCCCCCGGGACAGGGTCTCCTATGGCTACACCTTC.

This clonotype was seen a handful of times. This chain joins TRBV12-5 and TRBJ1-1; D is unclear. Germline V lookup: CDR1 LGHNT, CDR2 FRNRAP. The CDR3 runs to 15 residues. Trimming left V 0 bases short and J 0 bases short, with 8 bases between. The CDR3 nucleotides are TGTGCTAGTGGTTTGGTAGTTTACATGAACACTGAAGCTTTCTTT. Amino acids: CASGLVVYMNTEAFF.

This clonotype was observed many times. The genes are TRBV11-2 and TRBJ2-7; 9 nucleotides agree with TRBD1. This CDR3 spans 15 amino acids. The V and J ends lost 6 bases and 5 bases, in that order; junction bases with no gene match: 11. Germline V gene sequence: CDR1 SGHAT, CDR2 FQNNGV. As DNA, the CDR3 is TGTGCCAGCAGACAAACCGGGACAGGGAGGCACGAGCAGTACTTC. Amino acids: CASRQTGTGRHEQYF. The full variable domain, completed using reference TRBV11-2 and TRBJ2-7, is EAGVAQSPRYKIIEKRQSVAFWCNPISGHATLYWYQQILGQGPKLLIQFQNNGVVDDSQLPKDRFSAERLKGVDSTLKIQPAKLEDSAVYLCASRQTGTGRHEQYFGPGTRLTVT.

V usage is TRBV5-1 and J usage is TRBJ2-3, with D possibly matching TRBD1 (5 bases). Germline V lookup: CDR1 SGHRS, CDR2 YFSETQ. Deletions cut 3 bases from V and 6 bases from J, with 20 bases between. The CDR3 has 16 amino acids. The CDR3 is CASSSQVRTRYDTQYF. The CDR3 DNA reads as TGCGCCAGCAGCTCTCAGGTTAGGACAAGATACGATACGCAGTATTTT.

The chain employs TRBV4-1 and TRBJ1-1; D unclear. The CDR3 has 14 residues. V was trimmed by 0 bases and J by 1 base, leaving 6 bases between them. The V gene's germline CDR1 is MGHRA and CDR2 YSYEKL. The CDR3 reads CASSQEGWNTEAFF. In DNA, the CDR3 is TGCGCCAGCAGCCAAGAGGGTTGGAACACTGAAGCTTTCTTT.

This clonotype came up many times. The chain carries TRBV6-5 and TRBJ2-1; D is unresolved. Trimming shortened V by 2 bases and J by 4 bases, and 6 bases separated the two germline ends. The CDR3 loop spans 13 amino acids. Germline CDR1 reads MNHEY; CDR2 reads SVGAGI. CDR3 DNA sequence: TGTGCCAGCAGTTACGCGGAATACAATGAGCAGTTCTTC. Encoded protein: CASSYAEYNEQFF.

This clonotype came up many times. Written as DNA, the CDR3 is TGTGCCAGCAGCGCGAGGGACGGATCCTACGAGCAGTACTTC. Translating gives CASSARDGSYEQYF. The rearrangement joins TRBV7-9 to TRBJ2-7, with D perhaps being TRBD1 or TRBD2 (5 bases each). V was clipped by 5 bases and J by 1 base, with 12 bases between them. Germline V gene lookup returns CDR1 SEHNR and CDR2 FQNEAQ (reference sequence). The CDR3 loop spans 14 amino acids.